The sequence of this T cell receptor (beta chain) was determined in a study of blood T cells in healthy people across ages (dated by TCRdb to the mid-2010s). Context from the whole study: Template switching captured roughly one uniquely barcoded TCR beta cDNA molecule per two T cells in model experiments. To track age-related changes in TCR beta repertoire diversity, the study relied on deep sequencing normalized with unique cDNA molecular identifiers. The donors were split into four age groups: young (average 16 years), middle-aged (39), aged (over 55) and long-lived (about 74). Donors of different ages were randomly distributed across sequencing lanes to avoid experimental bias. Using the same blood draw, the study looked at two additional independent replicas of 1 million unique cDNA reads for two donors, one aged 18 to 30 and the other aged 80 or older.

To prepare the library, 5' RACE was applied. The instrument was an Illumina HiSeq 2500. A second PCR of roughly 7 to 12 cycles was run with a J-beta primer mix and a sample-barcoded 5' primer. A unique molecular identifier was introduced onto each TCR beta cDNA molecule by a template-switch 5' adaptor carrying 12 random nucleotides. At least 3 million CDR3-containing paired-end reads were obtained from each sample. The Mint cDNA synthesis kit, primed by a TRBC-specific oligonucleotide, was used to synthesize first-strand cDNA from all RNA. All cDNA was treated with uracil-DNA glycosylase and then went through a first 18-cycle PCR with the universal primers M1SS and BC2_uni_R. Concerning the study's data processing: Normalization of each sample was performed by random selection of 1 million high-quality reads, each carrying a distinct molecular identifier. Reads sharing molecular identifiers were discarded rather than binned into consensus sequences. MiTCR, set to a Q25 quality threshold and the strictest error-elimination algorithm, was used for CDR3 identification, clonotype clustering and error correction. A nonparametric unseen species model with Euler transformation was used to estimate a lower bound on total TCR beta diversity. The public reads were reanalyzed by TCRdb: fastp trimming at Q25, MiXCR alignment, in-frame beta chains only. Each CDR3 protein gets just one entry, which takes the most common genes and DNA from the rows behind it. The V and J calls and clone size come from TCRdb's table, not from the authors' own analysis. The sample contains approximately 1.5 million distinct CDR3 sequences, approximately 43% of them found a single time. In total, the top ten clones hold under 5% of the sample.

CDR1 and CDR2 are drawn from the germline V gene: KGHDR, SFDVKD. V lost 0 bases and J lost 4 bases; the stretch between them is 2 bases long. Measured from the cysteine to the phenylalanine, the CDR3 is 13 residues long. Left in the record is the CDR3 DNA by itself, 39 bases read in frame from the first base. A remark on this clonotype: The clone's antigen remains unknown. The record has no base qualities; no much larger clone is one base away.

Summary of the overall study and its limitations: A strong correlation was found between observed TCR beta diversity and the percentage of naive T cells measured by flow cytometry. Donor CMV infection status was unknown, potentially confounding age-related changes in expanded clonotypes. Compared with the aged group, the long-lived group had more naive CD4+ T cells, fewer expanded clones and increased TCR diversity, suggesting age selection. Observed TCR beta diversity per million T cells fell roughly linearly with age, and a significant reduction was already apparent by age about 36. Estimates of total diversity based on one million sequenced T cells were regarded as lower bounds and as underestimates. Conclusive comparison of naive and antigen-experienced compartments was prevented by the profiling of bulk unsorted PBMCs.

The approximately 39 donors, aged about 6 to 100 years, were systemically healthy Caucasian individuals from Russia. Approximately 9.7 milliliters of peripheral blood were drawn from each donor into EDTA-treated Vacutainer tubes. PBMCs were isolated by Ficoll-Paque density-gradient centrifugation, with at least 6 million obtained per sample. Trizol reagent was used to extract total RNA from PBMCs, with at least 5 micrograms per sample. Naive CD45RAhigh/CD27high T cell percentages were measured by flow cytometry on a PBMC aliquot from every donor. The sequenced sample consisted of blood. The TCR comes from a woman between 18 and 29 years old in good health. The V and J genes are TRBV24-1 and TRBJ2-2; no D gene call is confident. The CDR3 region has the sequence CATSDLSTGELFF. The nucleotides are TGTGCCACCAGTGATTTGAGCACCGGGGAGCTGTTTTTT.